These 13 T cell receptor beta chains were sequenced from one sample in a study of spatial heterogeneity in lung cancer. TCRdb independently ran MiXCR on the 5' RACE reads; one entry per CDR3 protein. Of about 15,000 distinct CDR3 sequences in the sample, 3% to 4.5% are singletons; the top ten hold 8.5% to 10%. Time point defined: sample taken at primary tumor resection. The sample was normal lung tissue next to the tumor, taken at surgery. The receptors derive from a male donor with early-stage non-small cell lung cancer.

Many counts were recorded for this clonotype. The DNA is omitted, as the CDR3 cannot be located on it reliably, and the CDR3 follows TCRdb's listing. Since it is a stray read in a library aimed at alpha chains, this beta chain has a size that is not meaningful. The gene calls are TRBV7-4 and TRBJ2-1; TRBD1 reflects the table's D call only, with no check against the DNA. Germline values: CDR1 SGHVT, CDR2 SQSDAQ. The CDR3 length equals 15 residues, ends included. This CDR3 is CASSLVGQGAAIRFF.

This clonotype was seen repeatedly, ten times or more. Because this beta chain is a stray read in a library intended to capture alpha chains, its abundance should not be given much weight. The rearrangement uses TRBV7-3 and TRBJ1-1; D is unresolved. The CDR3 runs to 13 residues. Germline V gene data show CDR1 as SGHTA and CDR2 as FQGTGA. Trimming cost V 0 bases and J 6 bases, with 8 bases left between them. The CDR3 sequence is CASSLTRISEAFF. The CDR3 DNA sequence: TGTGCCAGCAGCTTAACTAGGATCTCTGAAGCTTTCTTT.

Relative to its sample, this clonotype is medium-sized. This beta chain appears as a stray read in a library generated for alpha chains; its size is not informative. V usage is TRBV9 and J usage is TRBJ2-1, with TRBD1 matching 9 bases. The CDR3 consists of 14 residues. After removal of 2 bases from V and 9 bases from J, the junction contained 6 bases not matched to a gene. Germline V gene sequence: CDR1 SGDLS, CDR2 YYNGEE. The CDR3 loop reads CASSVGQGLGEQFF. The DNA for the CDR3 is TGTGCCAGCAGCGTTGGACAGGGGTTAGGTGAGCAGTTCTTC.

The table lists this clonotype with many counts. This beta chain is an unintended read in a library built for alpha chains; its size means little. The chain combines TRBV5-1 with TRBJ1-1; 7 nucleotides match TRBD1. V gave up 4 bases and J gave up 6 bases; unmatched junction bases: 9. The CDR3 has 14 residues. The germline V gene has CDR1 SGHRS and CDR2 YFSETQ. The CDR3 region is CASSRTEGAPEAFF. The CDR3 coding sequence is TGCGCCAGCAGCCGGACGGAGGGGGCTCCTGAAGCTTTCTTT.

This clonotype was recorded at least ten times. This beta chain slipped into a library made for alpha chains as a stray read, so its size is not meaningful. This chain joins TRBV2 and TRBJ1-1; tentatively, D is TRBD1 (5 bases). The CDR3 contains 13 residues. V gave up 4 bases and J gave up 5 bases, with 11 bases separating them. Germline CDR1 SNHLY, CDR2 FYNNEI. The CDR3 nucleotides read TGTGCCAGCAGTGCCGGGGCGAGAACTGAAGCTTTCTTT. It is translated as CASSAGARTEAFF.

This clonotype was observed many times. The library was designed around alpha chains, so this beta chain is a stray read whose abundance carries little weight. The chain recombines TRBV5-1 with TRBJ2-3; perhaps TRBD1 as D (6 bases). The CDR3 has 16 residues. Germline V CDR1 and CDR2: SGHRS, YFSETQ. V was pared by 4 bases and J by 2 bases, with 17 bases between. The CDR3 protein is CASSLGGTHNTDTQYF. The CDR3 coding sequence is TGCGCCAGCAGCCTAGGTGGGACACATAACACAGATACGCAGTATTTT.

The table lists this clonotype with many counts. Because this beta chain is a stray read in a library intended to capture alpha chains, its abundance should not be given much weight. This rearrangement joins TRBV19 to TRBJ2-7, with D perhaps matching TRBD2 (6 bases). Germline lookup yields CDR1 LNHDA and CDR2 SQIVND (reference sequence). Trimming took off 5 bases at V and 1 base at J, with 18 bases between the two ends. The CDR3 is made up of 16 amino acids. The CDR3 reads CASSLFYGGASYEQYF. CDR3 sequence (DNA): TGTGCCAGTAGTCTATTCTACGGAGGGGCGTCCTACGAGCAGTACTTC. Looking up the rest from reference TRBV19 and TRBJ2-7 gives the full variable domain: DGGITQSPKYLFRKEGQNVTLSCEQNLNHDAMYWYRQDPGQGLRLIYYSQIVNDFQKGDIAEGYSVSREKKESFPLTVTSAQKNPTAFYLCASSLFYGGASYEQYFGPGTRLTVT.

This clonotype appeared a single time. Because the library targeted alpha chains, this beta chain is an off-target read whose size means little. This chain uses TRBV25-1 with TRBJ2-3, with 8 bases fitting TRBD2. Germline values: CDR1 MGHDK, CDR2 SYGVNS. V lost 7 bases and J lost 0; bases outside the gene matches: 6. The CDR3 sequence is 15 residues long. In DNA, the CDR3 is TGTGCCAGCACCCGGAGCGGGAGCAGCACAGATACGCAGTATTTT. It specifies CASTRSGSSTDTQYF.

There are many counts of this clonotype. This beta chain came through as a stray read in a library set up for alpha chains, and its size says little. This chain uses TRBV10-3 with TRBJ2-3; 9 bases fit TRBD2. CDR3 length equals 14 residues. The germline V gene has CDR1 ENHRY and CDR2 SYGVKD. Germline trimming cut 3 bases from V and 5 bases from J; bases unmatched to any gene: 3. The CDR3 DNA sequence: TGTGCCATCAGTGAATTAGCGGGAGAAGATACGCAGTATTTT. This sequence encodes CAISELAGEDTQYF.

This clonotype occurred many times. Since it is a stray read in a library aimed at alpha chains, this beta chain has a size that is not meaningful. The genes are TRBV29-1 and TRBJ1-4; D remains unclear. CDR3 length: 12 residues. From germline, CDR1 is SQVTM and CDR2 ANQGSEA. Trimming cost V 0 bases and J 9 bases, with 8 bases left between them. In nucleotides, the CDR3 is TGCAGCGTTGAAGACCTCCGAAAAAAACTGTTTTTT. Encoded protein: CSVEDLRKKLFF.

This clonotype was observed at least ten times. This beta chain appears as a stray read in a library generated for alpha chains; its size is not informative. The V call is TRBV9, the J call TRBJ1-4, with D uncertain. CDR3 length equals 15 residues. The V and J ends lost 0 bases and 0 bases respectively, with 6 bases between them. From germline, CDR1 is SGDLS and CDR2 YYNGEE. CDR3 amino acids: CASSVGVTTNEKLFF. The CDR3 DNA sequence: TGTGCCAGCAGCGTAGGGGTTACAACTAATGAAAAACTGTTTTTT.

In its sample, this clonotype was seen many times. The library was built for alpha chains, so this beta chain is an off-target read and its size means little. This chain links TRBV28 with TRBJ2-7; 10 positions match TRBD1. After removal of 4 bases from V and 7 bases from J, the junction contained 10 bases not matched to a gene. This CDR3 spans 15 amino acids. Germline CDR1 is MDHEN and CDR2 is SYDVKM. Here the CDR3 DNA reads TGTGCCAGCAGTTCGGGACAGGGGCTTCCCAGGGAGCAGTACTTC. Its protein is CASSSGQGLPREQYF.

This clonotype was found many times. This beta chain lies outside the target of a library built for alpha chains; its clone size means little. V is TRBV2 and J is TRBJ2-1, with TRBD2 matching 14 bases. V shed 7 bases, J shed 10 bases, and the junction held 9 bases outside the gene matches. The germline gives CDR1 SNHLY, CDR2 FYNNEI. The CDR3 consists of 15 residues. The CDR3 coding sequence is TGTGCCAGCATTGCCGGGACTAGCGGGAGTTGGGAGCAGTTCTTC. It yields the protein CASIAGTSGSWEQFF.